A single sample gave rise to the 9 T cell receptor beta chains below, sequenced in a study of blood T cells in healthy people across ages. Primers used in a second PCR of about 7 to 12 cycles were a sample-barcoded 5' primer and a J-beta primer mix. TCRdb analysed the 5' RACE reads with MiXCR anew, one entry per CDR3 protein. The sample consists of 800,000 to 1,000,000 distinct CDR3 sequences, 48% of them appearing once. Material for sequencing was blood. The receptors come from a man aged 25 to 40 in good health.

The chain uses TRBV21-1 and TRBJ2-3; the D call of TRBD1 is as the table states it, not checked on the DNA. TRBV21-1 is marked as a pseudogene. The CDR3 extends over 17 amino acids. The CDR3 loop reads CASSKVHGGTSTDTQYF. CDR3 DNA sequence: TGTGCCAGCAGCAAAGTTCACGGGGGGACGAGCACAGATACGCAGTATTTT.

This clonotype has more than one count but fewer than ten. J is TRBJ2-5 and V is TRBV11-3; D is undetermined. Judging by the DNA end, TRBJ2-7 fits better; the J call may be wrong. Germline CDR1 is SGHNT and CDR2 is YENEEA. The CDR3 totals 13 residues. CDR3 loop: CASSLGRESEQYF. In DNA form, the CDR3 reads TGTGCCAGCAGCTTAGGGCGCGAAAGCGAGCAGTACTTC.

The chain is built from TRBV25-1 and TRBJ2-7, with D perhaps assigned TRBD1 or TRBD2 (5 bases each). Per the germline V gene, CDR1 is MGHDK and CDR2 is SYGVNS. V lost 8 bases, J lost 0 bases, and 14 bases lay in between. The CDR3 is 14 amino acids. CDR3 protein: CASALWDASYEQYF. Written as DNA, the CDR3 is TGTGCCAGCGCTCTTTGGGACGCCTCCTACGAGCAGTACTTC.

This sequence joins TRBV12-3 or TRBV12-4 and TRBJ2-1; TRBD2 matches 11 bases. This CDR3 contains 14 residues. The junction had 3 bases not matched to a gene; V was cut back by 6 bases and J by 5 bases. CDR3 amino acids: CASSPTSGDNEQFF. The CDR3 coding sequence is TGTGCCAGCAGCCCGACTAGCGGGGACAATGAGCAGTTCTTC.

The CDR3, as DNA: TGTGCCAGCAGTTACTCGATAGGCGCCGAGCAGTACTTC. Its protein product is CASSYSIGAEQYF. The chain has TRBV6-5 and TRBJ2-5; D call uncertain. The end of the DNA is better explained by TRBJ2-7, so the J call may be wrong. The germline V gene encodes CDR1 MNHEY and CDR2 SVGAGI. This CDR3 is built from 13 residues.

The rearrangement uses TRBV4-3 and TRBJ2-1, with TRBD1 as a possible D gene (5 bases). V was pared by 0 bases and J by 3 bases, with 9 bases between. The CDR3 covers 15 residues. Germline CDR1 reads LGHNA; CDR2 reads YSLEER. The CDR3 DNA is TGCGCCAGCAGCCAAGAGGTAAGGGGCTACAATGAGCAGTTCTTC. It yields the protein CASSQEVRGYNEQFF.

This clonotype was seen more than once but under ten times. V gene TRBV20-1 combines with J gene TRBJ2-3, with TRBD2 matching 8 bases. This CDR3 is 15 amino acids long. The J segment lost 2 bases and the V segment lost 0 bases, leaving 4 bases of the junction unmatched. CDR1 is DFQATT, CDR2 SNEGSKA, per germline (reference sequence). The DNA for the CDR3 is TGCAGTGCTAGAGAAATAGCGGGGATCACAGATACGCAGTATTTT. This encodes CSAREIAGITDTQYF.

The chain has TRBV28 and TRBJ2-3; D may be TRBD1 or TRBD2 (5 bases each). V was trimmed by 4 bases and J by 4 bases, leaving 15 bases between them. This CDR3 spans 15 amino acids. Germline-derived CDR1 and CDR2 are MDHEN and SYDVKM. In DNA form, the CDR3 reads TGTGCCAGCAGTTCCCCCGGGGCAGCAGCAGATACGCAGTATTTT. Protein sequence: CASSSPGAAADTQYF.

This clonotype was seen only a few times. CDR3 residues: CASSGAVGNEQFF. The CDR3 DNA reads as TGTGCCAGCAGCGGAGCTGTAGGCAATGAGCAGTTCTTC. The gene calls are TRBV9 and TRBJ2-1; D gene unclear. There are 13 residues in the CDR3. Germline V lookup: CDR1 SGDLS, CDR2 YYNGEE. With 3 bases removed from V and 6 bases from J, the gap between germline ends came to 10 bases.